Each of the 31 T cell receptor beta chains below was sequenced from the same sample in a study of memory CD4+ T cells and cytomegalovirus serostatus. Single viable CD3+CD4+CD8-CD45RO+ cells were sorted as the memory CD4+ T cells. The assay was immunoSEQ multiplex PCR, and TCRdb's table has in-frame clones only and misses some. The data show fewer than 75,000 clones, roughly four fifths seen once. Sequencing input: memory CD4+ T cells from blood. Receptors were obtained from an adult in good health and CMV-seronegative.

The sample holds a few counts of this clone. The CDR3: CASSASGVTGELFF. CDR3 nucleotides: TGTGCCAGCAGCGCCTCAGGGGTCACCGGGGAGCTGTTTTTT. The gene calls are TRBV7-3 and TRBJ2-2; perhaps TRBD1 as D (6 bases). The CDR3 extends over 14 amino acids. The V and J ends lost 5 bases and 4 bases respectively, with 11 bases between them. CDR1 is SGHTA and CDR2 is FQGTGA in the germline V gene.

The rearrangement joins TRBV16 to TRBJ2-2; no clear D gene. Germline CDR1 and CDR2: KGHSY and FQNENV. Trimming stripped 1 base from V and 5 bases from J, with 8 bases between. The CDR3 runs 14 residues. This CDR3 is CASSQFERTGELFF. CDR3 coding DNA: TGTGCCAGCAGCCAATTTGAGCGAACCGGGGAGCTGTTTTTT. Full variable domain (outside the CDR3, taken from reference TRBV16 and TRBJ2-2): GEEVAQTPKHLVRGEGQKAKLYCAPIKGHSYVFWYQQVLKNEFKFLISFQNENVFDETGMPKERFSAKCLPNSPCSLEIQATKLEDSAVYFCASSQFERTGELFFGEGSRLTVL.

The chain joins TRBV15 to TRBJ2-5; D is possibly TRBD2 (5 bases). Germline V CDR1 and CDR2: LNHNV, YYDKDF (reference sequence). The CDR3 is 12 amino acids. V lost 2 bases and J 5 bases, leaving 6 bases between the germline ends. CDR3 DNA: TGTGCCACCAGCAGAACGGGGGAGACCCAGTACTTC. This encodes CATSRTGETQYF.

With respect to this clone: This likely comes from a read error, as the CDR3 has no conserved phenylalanine or tryptophan at its end. This chain joins TRBV18 and TRBJ2-7; TRBD1 might be the D (6 bases). Trimming removed 5 bases at V and 0 bases at J, with 8 bases between. Per germline, CDR1 KGHSH and CDR2 LQKENI. The CDR3 runs to 13 residues. In nucleotides, the CDR3 is TGTGCCAGCTCAACACAGGGCTCCTACGAGCAGTACCTC. This codes for CASSTQGSYEQYL.

V is TRBV28 and J is TRBJ2-3, with D maybe TRBD2 (6 bases). V was trimmed by 8 bases and J by 8 bases, leaving 23 bases between them. This CDR3 region has 15 residues. Germline values: CDR1 MDHEN, CDR2 SYDVKM. CDR3 nucleotides: TGTGCCAGCGGACCGGGGGTGGCCCCCACGGCTACGCAGTATTTT. Protein sequence: CASGPGVAPTATQYF.

V gene TRBV7-8 combines with J gene TRBJ1-1, with D perhaps TRBD1 (5 bases). CDR1 and CDR2 (germline): SGHVS, FQNEAQ. The CDR3 is 14 residues long. The V end lost 2 bases, the J end lost 5 bases, and 12 bases lay between the germline ends. For the CDR3, the DNA is TGTGCCAGCAGCTTACCCGGGACGTCTACTGAAGCTTTCTTT. It is translated as CASSLPGTSTEAFF.

This clone was found once. The chain links TRBV19 to TRBJ1-2; D remains ambiguous. Germline V gene lookup returns CDR1 LNHDA and CDR2 SQIVND (reference sequence). The CDR3 consists of 13 residues. Trimming took 1 base from V and 4 from J, leaving 7 bases between them. Written as DNA, the CDR3 is TGTGCCAGTAGTATAGTGGGCGGCTATGGCTACACCTTC. It translates to CASSIVGGYGYTF.

This clone was detected once. J is TRBJ2-6 and V is TRBV5-6; no clear D gene. The CDR3 extends over 15 amino acids. Germline V gives CDR1 SGHDT, CDR2 YYEEEE. Trimming took off 0 bases at V and 0 bases at J, with 4 bases between the two ends. In DNA, the CDR3 is TGTGCCAGCAGCTTGGGGGGCTCTGGGGCCAACGTCCTGACTTTC. It specifies CASSLGGSGANVLTF.

The CDR3 DNA sequence: TGCGCCAGCAGCTGGAGCGGGGACGGGGCCAACGTCCTGACTTTC. Residues: CASSWSGDGANVLTF. The V gene is TRBV5-1, the J gene TRBJ2-6; TRBD2 agrees at 7 bases. CDR1 SGHRS and CDR2 YFSETQ come from the germline V gene. The CDR3 has 15 amino acids. Losses at the gene ends were 3 bases for V and 4 bases for J; bases not matched to a gene: 4.

This clone was counted only a few times. The rearrangement joins TRBV12-5 to TRBJ2-1, with TRBD1 matching 10 bases. The ends lost 5 bases at V and 6 bases at J; junction bases unmatched: 7. This CDR3 spans 15 amino acids. Germline V gives CDR1 LGHNT, CDR2 FRNRAP. The CDR3: CASGHGTGASNEQFF. CDR3 nucleotides: TGTGCTAGTGGTCATGGGACAGGGGCCTCCAATGAGCAGTTCTTC.

This chain connects TRBV5-1 to TRBJ2-3; TRBD2 agrees at 12 bases. This CDR3 has 19 amino acids. After removal of 1 base from V and 3 bases from J, the junction contained 12 bases not matched to a gene. In germline, CDR1 is SGHRS, CDR2 YFSETQ. CDR3 sequence reads: CASSLSRLAGGPRTDTQYF. CDR3 DNA: TGCGCCAGCAGCTTGTCACGGCTAGCGGGAGGGCCTAGGACAGATACGCAGTATTTT.

This clone was counted a single time. V is TRBV6-1 and J is TRBJ1-3; the D is unclear. Per the germline V gene, CDR1 is MNHNS and CDR2 is SASEGT. Trimming took 4 bases from V and 1 from J, leaving 11 bases between them. The CDR3 totals 15 residues. The CDR3 loop reads CASSGSRYSGNTIYF. CDR3 DNA sequence: TGTGCCAGCAGTGGGTCTCGGTATTCTGGAAACACCATATATTTT.

The chain links TRBV7-2 to TRBJ2-7; 10 nucleotides line up with TRBD2. Germline V gives CDR1 SGHTA, CDR2 FQGNSA. This CDR3 has 18 amino acids. The ends lost 0 bases at V and 3 bases at J; junction bases unmatched: 11. The DNA for the CDR3 is TGTGCCAGCAGCTTAGCGATTCCCCTAGCGGGGGTCCACTACGAGCAGTACTTC. As protein: CASSLAIPLAGVHYEQYF.

The J gene is TRBJ2-3, the V gene TRBV4-1; either TRBD1 or TRBD2 may fit D (5 bases each). The germline V and J ends were trimmed by 1 base and 1 base, with 9 bases remaining between them. There are 15 residues in the CDR3. Germline values: CDR1 MGHRA, CDR2 YSYEKL. CDR3 loop: CASSQVGDRTDTQYF. The CDR3 coding sequence is TGCGCCAGCAGCCAAGTAGGGGACCGCACAGATACGCAGTATTTT.

This clone came up a few times. CDR3 sequence: CASSFGLAGVPEQYF. Here the CDR3 DNA reads TGTGCCAGCAGTTTCGGACTAGCGGGAGTACCCGAGCAGTACTTC. The gene calls are TRBV27 and TRBJ2-7; 13 nucleotides match TRBD2. Germline V gives CDR1 MNHEY, CDR2 SMNVEV (reference sequence). The CDR3 has 15 amino acids. V shed 3 bases, J shed 6 bases, and the junction held 5 bases outside the gene matches.

V is TRBV7-2 and J is TRBJ2-2; D is unresolved. This CDR3 has 14 amino acids. Germline V lookup: CDR1 SGHTA, CDR2 FQGNSA. Trimming took 5 bases from V and 2 from J, leaving 9 bases between them. The CDR3 is CASSRLLNTGELFF. The CDR3 DNA sequence: TGTGCCAGCAGCCGGCTACTTAACACCGGGGAGCTGTTTTTT.

The chain joins TRBV28 to TRBJ2-1, with D possibly being TRBD2 (5 bases). The CDR3 is 11 residues long. CDR1 is MDHEN and CDR2 is SYDVKM in the germline V gene. Trimming took 5 bases from V and 13 from J, leaving 12 bases between them. CDR3 protein: CASSARTPQFF. The CDR3 DNA is TGTGCCAGCAGTGCAAGGACTCCACAGTTCTTC.

On this clone itself: The junction shows a germline mismatch at one end, possibly a read error. The chain combines TRBV10-3 with TRBJ1-1; 8 bases agree with TRBD1. CDR1 and CDR2 (germline): ENHRY, SYGVKD. This CDR3 has 13 amino acids. CDR3 loop: CAIKDRVGSEAFF. The DNA for the CDR3 is TGTGCCATCAAGGACAGGGTGGGTTCTGAAGCTTTTTTT.

The rearrangement links TRBV28 to TRBJ2-6, with 8 bases that match TRBD1. The trim removed 6 bases at V and 4 bases at J, leaving 5 bases unmatched. The germline V gene encodes CDR1 MDHEN and CDR2 SYDVKM. The CDR3 is 15 residues long. As DNA, the CDR3 is TGTGCCAGCAGCCGACAGGGGTCAGGGGCCAACGTCCTGACTTTC. It encodes CASSRQGSGANVLTF.

The genes are TRBV19 and TRBJ2-2; TRBD1 aligns across 8 bases. CDR3 length: 15 residues. The germline V gene has CDR1 LNHDA and CDR2 SQIVND (reference sequence). The J segment lost 5 bases and the V segment lost 5 bases, leaving 7 bases of the junction unmatched. The CDR3 DNA reads TGTGCCAGTAGTCCTACAGGGGGGCGGACCGGGGAGCTGTTTTTT. This encodes CASSPTGGRTGELFF.

The genes are TRBV18 and TRBJ1-1; D remains unclear. The V gene's germline CDR1 is KGHSH and CDR2 LQKENI. V was cut by 4 bases and J by 6 bases, with 12 bases left in between. The CDR3 is 13 residues long. The CDR3 nucleotides are TGTGCCAGCTCACTGGTGGGCGGCTCTGAAGCTTTCTTT. It specifies CASSLVGGSEAFF.

The chain is built from TRBV6-1 and TRBJ2-3; 8 bases fit TRBD2. The CDR3 contains 15 residues. J lost 0 bases, V lost 4 bases, and 3 bases had no gene match. Looked up from germline, CDR1 is MNHNS and CDR2 is SASEGT. CDR3 nucleotides: TGTGCCAGCAGTGGATTAGCGGGGAGCACAGATACGCAGTATTTT. This gives the protein CASSGLAGSTDTQYF.

The chain has TRBV5-1 and TRBJ1-5; D is possibly TRBD1 (5 bases). The germline V and J ends were trimmed by 4 bases and 7 bases, with 15 bases remaining between them. The CDR3 has 14 residues. The germline V gene has CDR1 SGHRS and CDR2 YFSETQ. The CDR3: CASSPDTRAQPQHF. CDR3 DNA sequence: TGCGCCAGCAGCCCGGACACTCGTGCACAGCCCCAGCATTTT.

V usage is TRBV9 and J usage is TRBJ2-3, with 8 bases aligning to TRBD2. The CDR3 contains 16 residues. V shed 2 bases and J 3 bases; nucleotides not matched to a gene: 8. Germline CDR1 is SGDLS and CDR2 is YYNGEE. CDR3 sequence reads: CASSVAIAGSTDTQYF. CDR3 DNA: TGTGCCAGCAGCGTCGCTATAGCGGGGAGTACAGATACGCAGTATTTT.

The chain has TRBV6-1 and TRBJ1-3; D is unresolved. CDR1 and CDR2 from the germline V gene are MNHNS and SASEGT. V was trimmed by 3 bases and J by 0 bases, leaving 21 bases between them. The CDR3 is 19 amino acids. CDR3 DNA sequence: TGTGCCAGCAGTGATGTCAGCCGTTGGACGGGGAGCTCTGGAAACACCATATATTTT. It is translated as CASSDVSRWTGSSGNTIYF.

The chain uses TRBV27 and TRBJ2-2; D is possibly TRBD1 (8 bases). Trimming took off 5 bases at V and 4 bases at J, with 17 bases between the two ends. This CDR3 comprises 16 residues. Germline CDR1 MNHEY, CDR2 SMNVEV (reference sequence). CDR3 amino acids: CASSLQGGFGTGELFF. For the CDR3, the DNA is TGTGCCAGCAGTCTACAGGGGGGGTTCGGCACCGGGGAGCTGTTTTTT.

The chain combines TRBV7-3 with TRBJ2-3; TRBD2 might be the D (6 bases). The CDR3 consists of 16 residues. V was pared by 6 bases and J by 1 base, with 17 bases between. Germline assignment: CDR1 SGHTA and CDR2 FQGTGA. The CDR3 bases are TGTGCCAGCAGAGCTGGAGGGCCGGGGGGCACAGATACGCAGTATTTT. This translates into CASRAGGPGGTDTQYF.

V usage is TRBV5-1 and J usage is TRBJ2-7; either TRBD1 or TRBD2 may supply D (5 bases each). The CDR3 length is 14 residues. CDR1 and CDR2 from the germline V gene are SGHRS and YFSETQ. V was clipped by 1 base and J by 2 bases, with 10 bases between them. CDR3 nucleotides: TGCGCCAGCAGCTTGCAGGGAGAGGCCTACGAGCAGTACTTC. Translation: CASSLQGEAYEQYF. The variable domain in full, with the rest retrieved from reference TRBV5-1 and TRBJ2-7, is KAGVTQTPRYLIKTRGQQVTLSCSPISGHRSVSWYQQTPGQGLQFLFEYFSETQRNKGNFPGRFSGRQFSNSRSEMNVSTLELGDSALYLCASSLQGEAYEQYFGPGTRLTVT.

The chain is built from TRBV18 and TRBJ1-6; weak D call: TRBD1 (5 bases). V was pared by 3 bases and J by 10 bases, with 10 bases between. The CDR3 has 13 amino acids. Looked up from germline, CDR1 is KGHSH and CDR2 is LQKENI. CDR3 region: CASSPGGESPLHF. CDR3 DNA: TGTGCCAGCTCACCGGGGGGGGAATCACCCCTCCACTTT.

The rearrangement joins TRBV7-2 to TRBJ2-7, with 13 bases matching TRBD2. The germline V gene has CDR1 SGHTA and CDR2 FQGNSA. This CDR3 has 16 residues. Unmatched junction bases numbered 9, after V lost 6 bases and J lost 4 bases. The CDR3 DNA is TGTGCCAGCAGTCGTCCCGGGACTAGCGGGAAATACGAGCAGTACTTC. It yields the protein CASSRPGTSGKYEQYF.

CDR3 sequence reads: CASSEGTLNTEAFF. The CDR3 bases are TGTGCCAGCAGTGAAGGGACTTTGAACACTGAAGCTTTCTTT. The J gene is TRBJ1-1, the V gene TRBV6-1; D is uncertain. Germline values: CDR1 MNHNS, CDR2 SASEGT. This CDR3 contains 14 residues. Trimming cost V 1 base and J 0 bases, with 6 bases left between them.